These 3 T cell receptor beta chains were sequenced from one sample in a study of T cells in Graves' hyperthyroidism and ophthalmopathy. Amplified regions were TCR beta CDR3 sequences from RNA transcripts. During a first-round RT-PCR of the TCR CDR3, the HTBI primer set was used. TCRdb redid the calling of the multiplex PCR reads with MiXCR, one entry per CDR3 protein. Of 690,000 or so distinct CDR3 sequences listed, about 17% were seen once; the top ten hold 16%. Input material: blood. These TCRs come from a woman aged 45-59 years with Graves' hyperthyroidism that later progressed to Graves' ophthalmopathy.

V and J are TRBV3-1 and TRBJ2-7; the D gene is possibly TRBD2 (6 bases). The germline V and J ends were trimmed by 4 bases and 0 bases, with 16 bases remaining between them. In germline, CDR1 is LGHDT, CDR2 YNNKEL (reference sequence). CDR3 length: 16 residues. The CDR3 DNA follows: TGTGCCAGCAGCCCGTCGGGGGTCGGCAACTCCTACGAGCAGTACTTC. Translated: CASSPSGVGNSYEQYF.

This clonotype was recorded a few times. The CDR3 region has the DNA TGTGCCAGCAGCTCGGGACTAGCGGGGGGCTGGGAGCAGTACTTC. Its protein is CASSSGLAGGWEQYF. V is TRBV12-3 or TRBV12-4 and J is TRBJ2-7, with 15 bases fitting TRBD2. After removal of 6 bases from V and 7 bases from J, the junction contained 7 bases not matched to a gene. The CDR3 extends over 15 amino acids.

Many counts were recorded for this clonotype. The gene calls are TRBV5-5 and TRBJ1-1, with D tentatively TRBD1 (6 bases). V lost 9 bases to trimming and J lost 2 bases, with 17 bases between them. In germline, CDR1 is SGHKS, CDR2 YYEKEE (reference sequence). CDR3 size: 14 residues. For the CDR3, the DNA is TGTGCCACTACGAACAGGGATTACAACACTGAAGCTTTCTTT. This gives the protein CATTNRDYNTEAFF.